This T cell receptor (beta chain) is drawn from a study of monozygotic twins with inflammatory bowel disease. For both chains, the TCRalpha and TCRbeta cDNA went through two nested PCRs of approximately 16 and 10 cycles. TCRdb reprocessed the 5' RACE reads, with one entry per CDR3 protein and no DNA. This sample's table has approximately 400,000 distinct CDR3 sequences. Sequenced: blood. The clonotype originates from a human donor with ulcerative colitis or Crohn's disease, or a healthy co-twin of an affected twin (not recorded which).

CDR3 amino acids: CASSPRRAGGSTDTQYF. The chain carries TRBV6-1 and TRBJ2-3; there is no DNA to check the TCRdb D call of TRBD2. CDR1 MNHNS and CDR2 SASEGT come from the germline V gene. The CDR3 runs 17 residues.